A single sample is the source of the 24 T cell receptor beta chains below, sequenced in a study of blood T cell repertoires in COVID-19. Produced via immunoSEQ multiplex PCR; TCRdb's table is partial and in-frame only. Altogether over 30,000 clones are present, under 90% being singletons, with the ten largest covering about 12%. The sequencing sample was made of peripheral blood. Receptors were obtained from a man aged 65 to 85 with acute or convalescent COVID-19.

The CDR3 DNA reads TGCAGCGTTGGAGGCTCGGCGGGATTTGGTACAGATACGCAGTATTTT. This sequence encodes CSVGGSAGFGTDTQYF. The V gene is TRBV29-1, the J gene TRBJ2-3; D might be TRBD2 (6 bases). This CDR3 is built from 16 residues. CDR1 and CDR2 (germline): SQVTM, ANQGSEA. Between the trimmed V and J ends, which lost 4 bases and 3 bases, there was a span of 20 bases.

The V call is TRBV19, the J call TRBJ1-1; 8 nucleotides agree with TRBD1. Germline CDR1 LNHDA, CDR2 SQIVND (reference sequence). V trimming: 6 bases; J trimming: 5 bases; junction bases outside the gene matches: 5. CDR3 size: 13 residues. The CDR3 DNA is TGTGCCAGTAGGGAACAGGGGGGAACTGAAGCTTTCTTT. Its protein product is CASREQGGTEAFF.

V usage is TRBV2 and J usage is TRBJ1-1, with D unclear. CDR1 and CDR2 from the germline V gene are SNHLY and FYNNEI. The V end was cut by 4 bases, the J end by 8 bases, with 11 bases between. The CDR3 runs to 12 residues. The CDR3, as DNA: TGTGCCAGCAGTGGGCAGGTCACCGAAGCTTTCTTT. Translation: CASSGQVTEAFF.

This chain uses TRBV28 with TRBJ1-5; TRBD1 might be the D (5 bases). This CDR3 is built from 15 residues. Trimming stripped 2 bases from V and 2 bases from J, with 10 bases between. Germline V gene lookup returns CDR1 MDHEN and CDR2 SYDVKM. The CDR3 spells CASSLPLGGNQPQHF. Here the CDR3 DNA reads TGTGCCAGCAGTTTACCCCTAGGGGGCAATCAGCCCCAGCATTTT.

CDR3 loop: CASSLDLKGVGYTF. CDR3 sequence (DNA): TGTGCCAGCAGCTTAGATTTAAAGGGAGTGGGCTACACCTTC. The chain is built from TRBV7-9 and TRBJ1-2; D not resolved. This CDR3 contains 14 residues. Deletions cut 1 base from V and 8 bases from J, with 14 bases between. CDR1 is SEHNR, CDR2 FQNEAQ, per germline (reference sequence). The whole variable domain, filled in from reference TRBV7-9 and TRBJ1-2, reads DTGVSQNPRHKITKRGQNVTFRCDPISEHNRLYWYRQTLGQGPEFLTYFQNEAQLEKSRLLSDRFSAERPKGSFSTLEIQRTEQGDSAMYLCASSLDLKGVGYTFGSGTRLTVV.

The chain carries TRBV19 and TRBJ1-1; D remains unclear. Germline V gene lookup returns CDR1 LNHDA and CDR2 SQIVND (reference sequence). The CDR3 runs to 15 residues. V was shortened by 9 bases and J by 0 bases, with 17 bases between the two germline ends. The CDR3 DNA sequence: TGTGCCAGCACCGTGGCAGGAAACATGAACACTGAAGCTTTCTTT. Encoded protein: CASTVAGNMNTEAFF.

The chain employs TRBV4-2 and TRBJ1-4; TRBD1 matches 8 bases. V shed 4 bases, J shed 8 bases, and the junction held 6 bases outside the gene matches. CDR3 size: 14 residues. The germline V gene encodes CDR1 LGHNA and CDR2 YNFKEQ. CDR3 residues: CASSRDRGEEKLFF. DNA of the CDR3: TGTGCCAGCAGCCGAGACAGGGGTGAGGAAAAACTGTTTTTT.

This chain connects TRBV6-5 to TRBJ1-6, with D possibly matching TRBD1 (6 bases). The germline V and J ends were trimmed by 6 bases and 4 bases, with 10 bases remaining between them. CDR1 and CDR2 from the germline V gene are MNHEY and SVGAGI. The CDR3 is made up of 14 amino acids. CDR3 sequence reads: CASRDGQYNSPLHF. CDR3 in DNA: TGTGCCAGCAGGGATGGACAGTATAATTCACCCCTCCACTTT.

This chain uses TRBV12-3 or TRBV12-4 with TRBJ1-2, with D possibly being TRBD1 (5 bases). Trimming took off 9 bases at V and 1 base at J, with 9 bases between the two ends. The CDR3 length is 12 residues. CDR3 nucleotides: TGTGCCAGTGACAGATTTAACTATGGCTACACCTTC. It encodes CASDRFNYGYTF.

V usage is TRBV7-9 and J usage is TRBJ2-2; D is unclear. V lost 2 bases to trimming and J lost 6 bases, with 7 bases between them. The CDR3 is 13 residues long. CDR1 and CDR2 (germline): SEHNR, FQNEAQ (reference sequence). The CDR3 nucleotides are TGTGCCAGCAGCTTAACGGCGGCCGGGGAGCTGTTTTTT. Translating it yields CASSLTAAGELFF.

The V gene is TRBV7-2, the J gene TRBJ2-7, with a possible D match to TRBD2 (6 bases). V lost 7 bases, J lost 2 bases, and 15 bases lay in between. Germline V CDR1 and CDR2: SGHTA, FQGNSA. This CDR3 spans 14 amino acids. The CDR3 sequence: CASNQGGDPYEQYF. CDR3 coding DNA: TGTGCCAGCAACCAGGGCGGGGACCCCTACGAGCAGTACTTC.

The chain links TRBV7-9 to TRBJ2-6; the D gene is possibly TRBD1 (5 bases). The CDR3 is 17 amino acids. V lost 4 bases, J lost 0 bases, and 13 bases lay in between. Germline assignment: CDR1 SEHNR and CDR2 FQNEAQ (reference sequence). CDR3 in DNA: TGTGCCAGCAGCTCCGACAGAGCGAACTCTGGGGCCAACGTCCTGACTTTC. Its translation is CASSSDRANSGANVLTF.

The chain is built from TRBV28 and TRBJ2-1, with 10 bases matching TRBD2. This CDR3 has 16 residues. Germline CDR1 and CDR2: MDHEN and SYDVKM. The V gene end was trimmed by 6 bases and the J gene end by 9 bases; junction bases not matched to a gene: 14. The CDR3 nucleotides are TGTGCCAGCAGCCTAGGTCAGGGACTAGCGATTAGTGAGCAGTTCTTC. Translation: CASSLGQGLAISEQFF.

V gene TRBV7-2 combines with J gene TRBJ1-5, with D unclear. There are 14 residues in the CDR3. The V end lost 4 bases, the J end lost 0 bases, and 7 bases lay between the germline ends. The germline V gene encodes CDR1 SGHTA and CDR2 FQGNSA. CDR3 nucleotides: TGTGCCAGCAGCTATACGGGTAGCAATCAGCCCCAGCATTTT. Translated, it gives CASSYTGSNQPQHF.

The chain carries TRBV18 and TRBJ2-2; 8 positions agree with TRBD2. J was trimmed by 4 bases and V by 2 bases; bases with no gene match: 3. From germline, CDR1 is KGHSH and CDR2 LQKENI. This CDR3 region has 15 residues. The DNA of the CDR3 is TGTGCCAGCTCACCATTGCTAGCGGGCACCGGGGAGCTGTTTTTT. Translating it yields CASSPLLAGTGELFF.

This rearrangement joins TRBV24-1 to TRBJ2-5; D unresolved. The CDR3 length is 13 residues. V was trimmed by 6 bases and J by 5 bases, leaving 12 bases between them. Germline lookup yields CDR1 KGHDR and CDR2 SFDVKD. CDR3 amino acids: CATSHEARETQYF. The DNA of the CDR3 is TGTGCCACCAGTCACGAGGCGAGGGAGACCCAGTACTTC.

This chain links TRBV12-3 or TRBV12-4 with TRBJ1-2; D might be TRBD1 (5 bases). CDR3 length: 12 residues. Between the trimmed V and J ends, which lost 3 bases and 3 bases, there was a span of 5 bases. CDR3 amino acids: CASSLTDYGYTF. CDR3 nucleotide sequence: TGTGCCAGCAGTTTGACAGACTATGGCTACACCTTC.

The rearrangement joins TRBV20-1 to TRBJ2-5; TRBD2 matches 9 bases. Germline values: CDR1 DFQATT, CDR2 SNEGSKA (reference sequence). The CDR3 sequence is 15 residues long. V shed 3 bases, J shed 2 bases, and the junction held 7 bases outside the gene matches. The CDR3 bases are TGCAGTGCTAGTAGGATTGGACTAGCGCAAGAGACCCAGTACTTC. Protein sequence: CSASRIGLAQETQYF.

This clone has only a few counts. The CDR3 sequence: CASSSFTYLAKNIQYF. CDR3 DNA sequence: TGTGCCAGCAGCTCATTTACATACCTAGCCAAAAACATTCAGTACTTC. The chain employs TRBV28 and TRBJ2-4; D remains unclear. V lost 6 bases and J lost 0, with 15 bases in between. Per the germline V gene, CDR1 is MDHEN and CDR2 is SYDVKM. CDR3 length equals 16 residues.

The CDR3 nucleotides read TGTGCCAGCAGCTTTGCCGCGGGGAATCAGCCCCAGCATTTT. This encodes CASSFAAGNQPQHF. The chain couples TRBV7-2 to TRBJ1-5; D is unresolved. The CDR3 consists of 14 residues. CDR1 and CDR2 (germline): SGHTA, FQGNSA. Trimming cost V 3 bases and J 4 bases, with 10 bases left between them.

The chain combines TRBV19 with TRBJ1-5, with a tentative D call TRBD1 (6 bases). The CDR3 length is 13 residues. Germline V gene data show CDR1 as LNHDA and CDR2 as SQIVND (reference sequence). V was clipped by 5 bases and J by 5 bases, with 10 bases between them. CDR3 sequence (DNA): TGTGCCAGTAGTCCGGACAGAGATCAGCCCCAGCATTTT. This sequence encodes CASSPDRDQPQHF.

The chain joins TRBV7-9 to TRBJ2-1; D is uncertain. The germline V gene has CDR1 SEHNR and CDR2 FQNEAQ (reference sequence). V gave up 1 base and J gave up 7 bases, with 14 bases separating them. This CDR3 has 15 amino acids. The chain's CDR3 is CASSLVPLLRNEQFF. In nucleotides, the CDR3 is TGTGCCAGCAGCTTAGTACCCTTGTTGAGAAATGAGCAGTTCTTC.

The chain employs TRBV10-3 and TRBJ1-5; D gene unclear. The length of the CDR3 is 13 residues. The V end was cut by 3 bases, the J end by 5 bases, with 8 bases between. CDR1 and CDR2 from the germline V gene are ENHRY and SYGVKD. CDR3: CAISEMSDQPQHF. DNA for the CDR3: TGTGCCATCAGTGAAATGTCGGATCAGCCCCAGCATTTT.

The rearrangement uses TRBV18 and TRBJ1-6; no reliable D call. Germline-derived CDR1 and CDR2 are KGHSH and LQKENI. Deletions cut 3 bases from V and 2 bases from J, with 11 bases between. This CDR3 comprises 16 residues. The CDR3 protein is CASSPSASAYNSPLHF. In DNA form, the CDR3 reads TGTGCCAGCTCACCGTCGGCTAGCGCCTATAATTCACCCCTCCACTTT.